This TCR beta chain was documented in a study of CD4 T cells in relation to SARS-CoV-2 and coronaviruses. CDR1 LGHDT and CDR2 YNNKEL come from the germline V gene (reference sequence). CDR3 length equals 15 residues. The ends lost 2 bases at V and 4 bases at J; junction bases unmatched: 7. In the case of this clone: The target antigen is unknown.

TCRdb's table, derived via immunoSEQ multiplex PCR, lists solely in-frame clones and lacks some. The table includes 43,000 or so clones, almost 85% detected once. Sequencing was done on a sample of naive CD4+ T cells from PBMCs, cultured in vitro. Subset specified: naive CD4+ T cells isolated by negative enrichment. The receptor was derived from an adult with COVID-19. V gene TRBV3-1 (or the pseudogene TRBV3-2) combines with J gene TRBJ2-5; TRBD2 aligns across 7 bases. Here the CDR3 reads CASSQLAVGGETQYF. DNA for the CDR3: TGTGCCAGCAGCCAACTAGCGGTCGGGGGAGAGACCCAGTACTTC.